The T cell receptor beta chain under discussion was sequenced for a study of early stage breast cancer tumors. Whole-study context: About 70% of the 16 invasive tumors were ER+, PR+ and HER2-.

This clone appeared a few times. Its antigen remains unknown. Findings and caveats of the study: Tumors had roughly 2.6-fold higher T cell density than normal breast. Comparing each tissue with blood distinguished tumor from normal in most of the 16 patients.

V lost 7 bases and J lost 4, with 8 bases in between. The CDR3 sequence is 11 residues long. Germline loops: CDR1 LNHDA, CDR2 SQIVND (reference sequence). Clones were read by immunoSEQ multiplex PCR, and TCRdb kept only the in-frame ones, dropping some. The data hold 4,500 or so clones, with roughly 64% observed a single time. The sequence was obtained from a person aged 55 to 69 with breast cancer. V usage is TRBV19 and J usage is TRBJ2-7; D not certain. The specimen sequenced was normal breast tissue next to the tumor. The CDR3 loop reads CASKGTYEQYF. CDR3 DNA sequence: TGTGCCAGTAAGGGCACATACGAGCAGTACTTC. The variable domain in full, completed from reference TRBV19 and TRBJ2-7, reads DGGITQSPKYLFRKEGQNVTLSCEQNLNHDAMYWYRQDPGQGLRLIYYSQIVNDFQKGDIAEGYSVSREKKESFPLTVTSAQKNPTAFYLCASKGTYEQYFGPGTRLTVT.